The subject of this entry is one T cell receptor beta chain. The target antigen is unknown. The sample comes from a study of cytomegalovirus exposure and HLA in healthy donors. In the PCR, 60 Vbeta and 13 Jbeta primers were used. Some clones are missing from TCRdb's copy, which holds only in-frame ones; the method was immunoSEQ multiplex PCR. The sample yields some 120,000 clones, approximately 80% seen once. Study-wide results and caveats: Prediction of most subjects' HLA-A and HLA-B alleles by TCR beta sequences was reportedly accurate. Solely CMV serostatus was available to characterize immune exposure. It emerged from a later analysis that several of the most significant clusters appeared to be linked to common viral pathogens. V segments that were indistinguishable, TRBV6-2 and TRBV6-3 among them, were omitted from analysis.

Germline lookup yields CDR1 MNHNY and CDR2 SVGAGI (reference sequence). There are 12 residues in the CDR3. V was cut by 5 bases and J by 1 base, with 6 bases left in between. The clonotype was recovered from a man aged 35 to 55 in good health and CMV-seronegative. Sample: PBMCs. The J gene is TRBJ2-7, the V gene TRBV6-6; the D is unclear. DNA of the CDR3: TGTGCCAGCAGTAGCGCTTCCTACGAGCAGTACTTC. It specifies CASSSASYEQYF.